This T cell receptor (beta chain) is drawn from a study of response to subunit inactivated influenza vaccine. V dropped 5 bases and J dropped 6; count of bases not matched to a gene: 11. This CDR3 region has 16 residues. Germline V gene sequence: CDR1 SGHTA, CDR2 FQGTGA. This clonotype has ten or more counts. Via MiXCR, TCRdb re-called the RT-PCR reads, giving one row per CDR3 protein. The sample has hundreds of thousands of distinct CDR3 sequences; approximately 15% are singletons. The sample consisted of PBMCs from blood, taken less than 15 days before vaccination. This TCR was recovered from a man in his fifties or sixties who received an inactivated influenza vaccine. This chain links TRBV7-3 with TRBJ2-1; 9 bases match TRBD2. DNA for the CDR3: TGTGCCAGCAGCCTCTATAGCGGGAGTATAGTCAATGAGCAGTTCTTC. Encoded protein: CASSLYSGSIVNEQFF.